This paragraph reports one TCR beta chain. Its antigen is not known. Described time point: persistent/refractory GD, antithyroid drugs over 5 years with positive TRAb. PBMC-extracted RNA yielded the TCR library. Both iRepertoire HTBI primers and Arm-PCR of CDR3 regions were used to build the TCR beta libraries. TCRdb analysed the multiplex PCR reads with MiXCR anew, one entry per CDR3 protein. Here the sample spans 400,000 or so distinct CDR3 sequences, less than 25% being singletons. The record originates from a study of regulatory T cells in long-lasting Graves disease. Study-wide results and limits: There were preferences for TRBV28, TRBJ1-2 and TRBJ2-5 in persistent disease.

Per the germline V gene, CDR1 is SQVTM and CDR2 is ANQGSEA. V was pared by 5 bases and J by 6 bases, with 7 bases between. The CDR3 loop spans 10 amino acids. The chain has TRBV29-1 and TRBJ1-1, with D unclear. Specimen: peripheral blood mononuclear cells (PBMCs), collected when the disease was refractory, from a patient treated with antithyroid drugs. The clonotype originates from a female donor with Graves disease. The CDR3 sequence is CSVSVPEAFF. In DNA, the CDR3 is TGCAGCGTTTCAGTGCCTGAAGCTTTCTTT.